The 5 T cell receptor beta chains below were found in one sample sequenced in a study of STAT5B mutations in CD4+ large granular lymphocyte leukemia. TCRdb's copy holds only in-frame clones and misses some; the assay was immunoSEQ multiplex PCR. The sample contains about 37,000 clones, around 63% of which appear only once. Material: CD4+ T cells from blood buffy coats. All receptors derive from a human donor in good health.

This sequence joins TRBV5-8 and TRBJ1-2; D gene unclear. The V end was cut by 1 base, the J end by 0 bases, with 7 bases between. This CDR3 contains 14 residues. Looked up from germline, CDR1 is SGHTS and CDR2 is YDEGEE. The CDR3 protein is CASSLLGANYGYTF. The CDR3 region has the DNA TGTGCCAGCAGCTTGCTAGGAGCTAACTATGGCTACACCTTC.

The chain joins TRBV7-9 to TRBJ2-7, with D unclear. Trimming cost V 4 bases and J 3 bases, with 4 bases left between them. The CDR3 is 11 residues long. Germline lookup yields CDR1 SEHNR and CDR2 FQNEAQ (reference sequence). The CDR3 sequence is CASSYNYEQYF. CDR3 nucleotides: TGTGCCAGCAGCTACAACTACGAGCAGTACTTC.

The chain joins TRBV9 to TRBJ2-1, with D perhaps matching TRBD1 or TRBD2 (6 bases each). The V end lost 0 bases, the J end lost 0 bases, and 16 bases lay between the germline ends. This CDR3 is 18 amino acids long. CDR1 is SGDLS, CDR2 YYNGEE, per germline. CDR3 nucleotide sequence: TGTGCCAGCAGCGTAGGGGGAAAGGGGGGTAGCTCCTACAATGAGCAGTTCTTC. This translates into CASSVGGKGGSSYNEQFF.

The chain employs TRBV4-1 and TRBJ2-2, with 11 bases aligning to TRBD2. Trimming took 7 bases from V and 5 from J; bases not matched to a gene: 12. The CDR3 runs to 17 residues. Germline V gene data show CDR1 as MGHRA and CDR2 as YSYEKL. The CDR3 sequence: CASKISGGASGTGELFF. CDR3 in DNA: TGCGCCAGCAAAATTAGCGGGGGGGCCTCGGGAACCGGGGAGCTGTTTTTT.

CDR3 sequence reads: CASPRDLAGVLANTGELFF. The CDR3 nucleotides read TGTGCCAGCCCAAGAGACCTAGCGGGCGTATTAGCGAACACCGGGGAGCTGTTTTTT. This chain connects TRBV18 to TRBJ2-2, with 8 bases identical to TRBD2. V shed 8 bases, J shed 0 bases, and the junction held 17 bases outside the gene matches. CDR1 and CDR2 (germline): KGHSH, LQKENI. The CDR3 runs to 19 residues. Based on the CDR3 plus reference TRBV18 and TRBJ2-2, the full variable domain is NAGVMQNPRHLVRRRGQEARLRCSPMKGHSHVYWYRQLPEEGLKFMVYLQKENIIDESGMPKERFSAEFPKEGPSILRIQQVVRGDSAAYFCASPRDLAGVLANTGELFFGEGSRLTVL.